This T cell receptor beta chain was identified in a study of blood T cell repertoires in COVID-19. Across the study: Both acute and convalescent COVID-19 samples were obtained from the United States, Italy and Spain. PBMCs, B-cell-depleted T cells, or T cells provided the cDNA or gDNA that made up the material.

Unmatched junction bases numbered 3, after V lost 3 bases and J lost 7 bases. This CDR3 contains 12 residues. Germline CDR1 reads SQVTM; CDR2 reads ANQGSEA. Per the original data handling: Amplified reference gene primers provided the basis for estimating nucleated cell counts. Using immunoSEQ multiplex PCR, the repertoire was profiled, and TCRdb retains in-frame clones only, with some absent. Clonal size and the V and J genes are those of that table, whereas D and trimming came from the DNA. The repertoire holds over 150,000 clones, with approximately 83% as singletons. Sequencing input: peripheral blood. The TCR originated in a woman aged 60-70 years with acute or convalescent COVID-19. The chain uses TRBV29-1 and TRBJ1-2; 9 bases match TRBD1. CDR3 sequence: CSVEDRGTGYTF. The DNA for the CDR3 is TGCAGCGTTGAGGACAGGGGCACTGGCTACACCTTC.